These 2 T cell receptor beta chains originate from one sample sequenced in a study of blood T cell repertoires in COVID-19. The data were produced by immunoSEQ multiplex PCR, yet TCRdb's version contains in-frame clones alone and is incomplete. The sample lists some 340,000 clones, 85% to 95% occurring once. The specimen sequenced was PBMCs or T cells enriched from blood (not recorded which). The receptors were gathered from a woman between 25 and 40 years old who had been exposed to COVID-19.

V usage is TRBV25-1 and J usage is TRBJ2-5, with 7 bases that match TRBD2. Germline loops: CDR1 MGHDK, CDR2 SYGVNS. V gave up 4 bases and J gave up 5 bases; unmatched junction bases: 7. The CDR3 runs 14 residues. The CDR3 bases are TGTGCCAGCAGTGTTCGAGCGGGGATGGAGACCCAGTACTTC. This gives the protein CASSVRAGMETQYF.

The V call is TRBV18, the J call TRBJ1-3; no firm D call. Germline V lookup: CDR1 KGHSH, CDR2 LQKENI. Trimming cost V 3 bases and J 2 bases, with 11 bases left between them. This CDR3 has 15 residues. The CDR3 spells CASSPLEDTGNTIYF. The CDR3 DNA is TGTGCCAGCTCACCCTTGGAAGACACTGGAAACACCATATATTTT.